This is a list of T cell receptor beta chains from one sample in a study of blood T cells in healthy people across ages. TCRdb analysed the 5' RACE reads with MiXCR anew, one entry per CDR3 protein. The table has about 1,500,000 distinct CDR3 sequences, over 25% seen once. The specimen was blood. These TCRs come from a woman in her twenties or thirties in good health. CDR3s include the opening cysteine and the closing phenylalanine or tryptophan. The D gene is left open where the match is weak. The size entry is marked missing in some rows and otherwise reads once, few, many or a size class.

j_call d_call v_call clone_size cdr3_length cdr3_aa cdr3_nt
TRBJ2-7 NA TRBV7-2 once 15 CACRPPVTGSGEQYF TGTGCCTGCAGGCCCCCCGTGACAGGCTCCGGCGAGCAGTACTTC
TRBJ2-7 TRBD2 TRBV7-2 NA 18 CASSLVPSGRAFRGEQYF TGTGCCAGCAGCTTAGTGCCTAGCGGGAGGGCCTTCCGTGGCGAGCAGTACTTC
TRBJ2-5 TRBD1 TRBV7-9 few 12 CASSSTSGTEYF TGTGCCAGCAGCTCGACCTCCGGGACAGAGTACTTC
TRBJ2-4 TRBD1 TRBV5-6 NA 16 CASSDGTGIAKNIQYF TGTGCCAGCAGCGATGGGACAGGGATAGCCAAAAACATTCAGTACTTC
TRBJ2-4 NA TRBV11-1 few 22 CASSLGSYRDSGVPLAKNIQYF TGTGCCAGCAGCTTAGGGAGTTACCGGGACAGCGGGGTACCGCTAGCCAAAAACATTCAGTACTTC
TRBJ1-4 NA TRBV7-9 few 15 CASSRDGSENEKLFF TGTGCCAGCAGCCGGGACGGGAGCGAAAATGAAAAACTGTTTTTT
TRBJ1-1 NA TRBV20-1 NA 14 CSAREGVSEIEAFF TGCAGTGCTAGAGAGGGGGTTTCCGAGATCGAAGCTTTCTTT
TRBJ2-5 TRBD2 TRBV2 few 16 CARSGGRRGGWETQYF TGTGCCCGCAGTGGAGGACGGCGGGGGGGCTGGGAGACCCAGTACTTC
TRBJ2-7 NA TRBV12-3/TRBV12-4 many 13 CASSSPGLGKQYF TGTGCCAGCAGTTCCCCGGGACTTGGGAAGCAGTACTTC
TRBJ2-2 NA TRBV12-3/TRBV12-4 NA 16 CASRGDSERVPGELFF TGTGCCAGCAGGGGGGACTCAGAGAGGGTACCCGGGGAGCTGTTTTTT
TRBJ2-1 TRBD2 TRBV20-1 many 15 CSARPLAEVDNEQFF TGCAGTGCTAGACCTCTAGCGGAAGTTGACAATGAGCAGTTCTTC
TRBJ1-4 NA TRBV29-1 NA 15 CSVTVGGTTNEKLFF TGCAGCGTTACGGTTGGTGGGACAACTAATGAAAAACTGTTTTTT
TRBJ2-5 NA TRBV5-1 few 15 CASSLEAWRTETQYF TGCGCCAGCAGCTTGGAAGCCTGGAGAACAGAGACCCAGTACTTC
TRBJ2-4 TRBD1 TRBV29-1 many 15 CSVAGTGGTKNIQYF TGCAGCGTCGCCGGGACAGGGGGGACCAAAAACATTCAGTACTTC
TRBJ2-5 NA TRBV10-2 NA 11 CASRESIEQYF TGCGCCAGCAGGGAGTCGATAGAGCAGTACTTC
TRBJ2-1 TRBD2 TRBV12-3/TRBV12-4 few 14 CASRPAGGPNEQFF TGTGCCAGCAGACCAGCGGGGGGGCCCAATGAGCAGTTCTTC
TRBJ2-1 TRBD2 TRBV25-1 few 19 CASSEGLAGARSSYNEQFF TGTGCCAGCAGTGAAGGGCTAGCGGGAGCTCGGAGCTCCTACAATGAGCAGTTCTTC
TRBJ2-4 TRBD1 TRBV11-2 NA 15 CASSPPGQGRNEQYF TGTGCCAGCAGCCCTCCGGGACAGGGCCGCAATGAGCAGTACTTC
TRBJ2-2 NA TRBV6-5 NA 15 CAIRSGTLNTGELFF TGTGCCATTCGATCCGGGACCCTCAACACCGGGGAGCTGTTTTTT
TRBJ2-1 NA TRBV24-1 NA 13 CVTSDYRGGEQFF TGTGTCACCAGTGATTACAGGGGGGGTGAGCAGTTCTTC
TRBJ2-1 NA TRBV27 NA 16 CASTQVGLLRDDEQFF TGTGCCAGCACCCAAGTGGGACTTTTAAGGGATGATGAGCAGTTCTTC
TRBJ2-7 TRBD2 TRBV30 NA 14 CAWSFSGTTYEQYF TGTGCCTGGAGTTTTAGCGGGACAACCTACGAGCAGTACTTC
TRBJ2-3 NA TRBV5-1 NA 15 CANSLGAGPTDTQYF TGCGCCAACAGCTTGGGGGCGGGCCCCACAGATACGCAGTATTTT
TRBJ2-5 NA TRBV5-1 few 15 CASSSGRGGQETQYF TGCGCCAGCAGCTCGGGGCGGGGAGGTCAAGAGACCCAGTACTTC
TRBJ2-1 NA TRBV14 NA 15 CASSPPGLIYNEQFF TGTGCCAGCAGCCCCCCGGGACTGATCTACAATGAGCAGTTCTTC
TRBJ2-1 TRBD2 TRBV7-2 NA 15 CASSRDAGGAGEQFF TGTGCCAGCAGCCGAGACGCGGGGGGGGCGGGTGAGCAGTTCTTC
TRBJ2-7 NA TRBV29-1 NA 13 CSVREGAFNEQYF TGCAGCGTTCGGGAGGGGGCATTCAACGAGCAGTACTTC
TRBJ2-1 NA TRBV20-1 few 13 CSARVFRYNEQFF TGCAGTGCTAGAGTATTTAGGTACAATGAGCAGTTCTTC
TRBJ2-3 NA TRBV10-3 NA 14 CATQGGSGTDTQYF TGTGCCACCCAGGGGGGGAGTGGGACAGATACGCAGTATTTT
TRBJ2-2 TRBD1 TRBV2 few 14 CASTRQGMNGELFF TGTGCCAGCACCAGACAGGGAATGAACGGGGAGCTGTTTTTT
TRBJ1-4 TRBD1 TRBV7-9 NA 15 CASSDKGASGEKLFF TGTGCCAGCAGCGACAAGGGGGCTTCGGGTGAAAAACTGTTTTTT
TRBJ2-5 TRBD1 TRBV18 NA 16 CASSPTGGVRGETQYF TGTGCCAGCTCACCCACAGGGGGCGTGCGGGGAGAGACCCAGTACTTC
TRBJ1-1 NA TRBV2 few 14 CASSRDKVNTEAFF TGTGCCAGCAGCCGGGACAAGGTGAACACTGAAGCTTTCTTT
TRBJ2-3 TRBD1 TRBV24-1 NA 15 CATSDDRGRSDTQYF TGTGCCACCAGTGACGACAGGGGGCGCTCAGATACGCAGTATTTT
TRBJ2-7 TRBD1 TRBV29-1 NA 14 CSVEDRAGGYEQHF TGCAGCGTTGAAGATCGGGCAGGGGGCTACGAGCAGCACTTC
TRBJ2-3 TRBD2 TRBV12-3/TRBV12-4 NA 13 CASRSGGADTQYF TGTGCCAGCAGGTCGGGGGGGGCAGATACGCAGTATTTT
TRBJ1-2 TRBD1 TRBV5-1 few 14 CASSPPRDRAGYTF TGCGCCAGCAGCCCACCCCGGGACAGGGCTGGCTACACCTTC
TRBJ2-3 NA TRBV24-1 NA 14 CATSVSGAKDTQYF TGTGCCACCAGTGTTTCAGGGGCAAAAGATACGCAGTATTTT
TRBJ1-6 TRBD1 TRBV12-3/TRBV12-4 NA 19 CASSFKKPNTGARNSPLHF TGTGCCAGCAGTTTTAAAAAACCAAACACAGGGGCCCGAAATTCACCCCTCCACTTT
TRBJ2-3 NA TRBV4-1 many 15 CASSQGMGGPDTQYF TGCGCCAGCAGCCAAGGAATGGGGGGTCCAGATACGCAGTATTTT
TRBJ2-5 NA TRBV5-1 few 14 CASSSSRPQETQYF TGCGCCAGCAGCTCCAGCCGACCTCAAGAGACCCAGTACTTC
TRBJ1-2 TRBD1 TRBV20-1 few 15 CSARMTGADPYGYTF TGCAGTGCTAGGATGACAGGGGCCGATCCCTATGGCTACACCTTC
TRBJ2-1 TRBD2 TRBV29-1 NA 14 CSAAPAGLNNEQFF TGCAGCGCCGCCCCAGCGGGATTGAACAATGAGCAGTTCTTC
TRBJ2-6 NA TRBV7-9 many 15 CASSLPNFGANVLTF TGTGCCAGCAGCTTACCCAACTTTGGGGCCAACGTCCTGACTTTC
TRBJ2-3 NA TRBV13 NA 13 CASSLGLDGTQYF TGTGCCAGCAGCTTAGGCCTGGACGGTACGCAGTATTTT
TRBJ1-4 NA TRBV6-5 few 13 CASSYRAEEKLFF TGTGCCAGCAGTTACAGGGCGGAGGAAAAACTGTTTTTT
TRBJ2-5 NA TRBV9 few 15 CAGSPQPQEGETQYF TGTGCCGGCAGCCCTCAGCCACAGGAGGGCGAGACCCAGTACTTC
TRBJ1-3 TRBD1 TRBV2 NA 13 CARSRTGMNTIYF TGTGCCAGAAGTCGGACAGGAATGAACACCATATATTTT
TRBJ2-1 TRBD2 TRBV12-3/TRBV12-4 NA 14 CASSESGSMNEQFF TGTGCCAGCAGTGAGAGCGGGAGTATGAATGAGCAGTTCTTC
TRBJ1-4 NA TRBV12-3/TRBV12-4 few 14 CASRPPGPSEKLFF TGTGCCAGCAGGCCTCCGGGACCATCGGAAAAACTGTTTTTT
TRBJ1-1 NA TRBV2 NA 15 CASSERAGRDTEAFF TGTGCCAGCAGTGAAAGGGCGGGGAGGGACACTGAAGCTTTCTTT
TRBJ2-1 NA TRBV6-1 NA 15 CASSKGPLSYNEQFF TGTGCCAGCAGTAAGGGGCCCCTCTCCTACAATGAGCAGTTCTTC
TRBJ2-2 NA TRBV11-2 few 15 CASSLGYSNTGELFF TGTGCCAGCAGCTTAGGCTACTCAAACACCGGGGAGCTGTTTTTT